This entry lists 30 T cell receptor beta chains sequenced from one sample in a study of prognosis after radiotherapy for stage I lung cancer. The authors amplified TCR beta CDR3 from genomic DNA using two-round multiplex PCR. Round-one PCR had primers specific to each TRBV and TRBJ gene. MiXCR was run by TCRdb on the multiplex PCR reads, yielding one entry per CDR3 protein. The sample lists about 30,000 distinct CDR3 sequences, less than 35% occurring once. The material was PBMCs, obtained before or after stereotactic body radiation therapy (not recorded which). All receptors derive from a donor aged 50 or older with non-small cell lung cancer.

This clonotype was detected ten times or more. This chain joins TRBV5-5 and TRBJ1-5, with 9 bases identical to TRBD1. The CDR3 contains 14 residues. Germline assignment: CDR1 SGHKS and CDR2 YYEKEE (reference sequence). After removal of 4 bases from V and 5 bases from J, the junction contained 4 bases not matched to a gene. The CDR3 is CASSLGQGHQPQHF. In DNA form, the CDR3 reads TGTGCCAGCAGCCTGGGACAGGGCCATCAGCCCCAGCATTTT.

This chain links TRBV28 with TRBJ1-3; 7 bases line up with TRBD1. The V and J ends lost 8 bases and 4 bases, in that order; junction bases with no gene match: 8. Germline V gene sequence: CDR1 MDHEN, CDR2 SYDVKM. This CDR3 is built from 14 residues. CDR3 nucleotide sequence: TGTGCCAGCGGAGGGAGGGGGCTAGGAAACACCATATATTTT. Protein sequence: CASGGRGLGNTIYF.

On this clonotype: A junction end diverges from the germline sequence, so it may reflect a read error. The chain couples TRBV6-5 to TRBJ2-2; TRBD2 aligns across 9 bases. Germline assignment: CDR1 MNHEY and CDR2 SVGAGI. This CDR3 comprises 17 residues. The CDR3 is CASSYSRLAANNGELFF. The CDR3 DNA is TGTGCCAGCAGTTACTCGAGACTAGCGGCCAACAACGGGGAGCTGTTTTTT.

In the case of this clonotype: Possible read error: a much larger clone is one base away. This chain uses TRBV5-4 with TRBJ2-3; no clear D. The CDR3 runs 12 residues. CDR1 is SGHNT and CDR2 is YYREEE in the germline V gene (reference sequence). V lost 5 bases and J lost 6, with 10 bases in between. CDR3 sequence (DNA): TGTGCCAGCAGTCTGAGCGAGGATACGCAGTATTTT. Translation: CASSLSEDTQYF.

This clonotype has a count of ten or more. J is TRBJ2-4 and V is TRBV7-9; D call uncertain. The length of the CDR3 is 15 residues. Germline-derived CDR1 and CDR2 are SEHNR and FQNEAQ (reference sequence). Trimming stripped 1 base from V and 2 bases from J, with 9 bases between. CDR3 nucleotides: TGTGCCAGCAGCTTAGGGGAAGGGACCAAAAACATTCAGTACTTC. It translates to CASSLGEGTKNIQYF.

This clonotype has at least ten counts. This rearrangement joins TRBV19 to TRBJ1-5; TRBD1 might be the D (6 bases). Deletions cut 5 bases from V and 0 bases from J, with 17 bases between. Germline V lookup: CDR1 LNHDA, CDR2 SQIVND (reference sequence). CDR3 length: 17 amino acids. CDR3 coding DNA: TGTGCCAGTAGTTCTGGGGGGGGCCAAGATAGCAATCAGCCCCAGCATTTT. Translating it yields CASSSGGGQDSNQPQHF.

Many counts were recorded for this clonotype. The chain is built from TRBV2 and TRBJ2-5, with D unclear. The CDR3 is 14 residues long. V lost 7 bases, J lost 0 bases, and 12 bases lay in between. CDR1 SNHLY and CDR2 FYNNEI come from the germline V gene. The CDR3 nucleotides are TGTGCCAGCACATGGGGTCGGAACCAAGAGACCCAGTACTTC. Its translation: CASTWGRNQETQYF.

This clonotype was recorded many times. The rearrangement links TRBV29-1 to TRBJ2-6; a weak D match, TRBD1 (6 bases). Germline lookup yields CDR1 SQVTM and CDR2 ANQGSEA. V gave up 5 bases and J gave up 0 bases, with 8 bases separating them. CDR3 length equals 14 residues. The CDR3 is CSVPQGSGANVLTF. The CDR3 bases are TGCAGCGTTCCACAGGGCTCTGGGGCCAACGTCCTGACTTTC.

Of note for this clonotype: A much larger clone differs from this one at a single base, so this may be a read error. The V and J genes are TRBV19 and TRBJ1-5, with a tentative D call TRBD1 (5 bases). Germline CDR1 and CDR2: LNHDA and SQIVND (reference sequence). The CDR3 totals 15 residues. The CDR3 here is CASSIRGASNQPKHF. Here the CDR3 DNA reads TGTGCCAGTAGTATCCGAGGGGCGAGCAATCAGCCCAAGCATTTT.

Many counts were recorded for this clonotype. The chain joins TRBV30 to TRBJ1-6, with D perhaps matching TRBD1 (5 bases). CDR3 length equals 17 residues. CDR1 and CDR2 from the germline V gene are GTSNPN and SVGIG (reference sequence). V lost 0 bases and J lost 7, with 19 bases in between. As DNA, the CDR3 is TGTGCCTGGAGTGTCTTTCTCTTGGGGCCGCAAAATTCACCCCTCCACTTT. It specifies CAWSVFLLGPQNSPLHF.

In the case of this clonotype: Possible read error: a much larger clone is one base away. The chain recombines TRBV3-1 with TRBJ2-1; 16 nucleotides line up with TRBD2. The CDR3 is made up of 15 amino acids. J was trimmed by 14 bases and V by 7 bases; bases with no gene match: 11. Germline loops: CDR1 LGHDT, CDR2 YNNKEL (reference sequence). DNA of the CDR3: TGTGCCAGCATACCAGGGACTAGCGGGGGGGCCTCTGAGTTCTTC. This sequence encodes CASIPGTSGGASEFF.

The sample holds many counts of this clonotype. CDR3 residues: CASSAYRAPPGELFF. Written as DNA, the CDR3 is TGTGCCAGCAGCGCCTACAGGGCACCCCCCGGGGAGCTGTTTTTT. This chain joins TRBV5-6 and TRBJ2-2; a weak D match, TRBD1 (6 bases). CDR1 and CDR2 (germline): SGHDT, YYEEEE. There are 15 residues in the CDR3. The V gene lost 4 bases and the J gene lost 6 bases, with 16 bases spanning the gap. The entire variable domain, with the rest obtained from reference TRBV5-6 and TRBJ2-2, is as follows: DAGVTQSPTHLIKTRGQQVTLRCSPKSGHDTVSWYQQALGQGPQFIFQYYEEEERQRGNFPDRFSGHQFPNYSSELNVNALLLGDSALYLCASSAYRAPPGELFFGEGSRLTVL.

The chain employs TRBV20-1 and TRBJ1-1; 8 positions agree with TRBD1. CDR1 is DFQATT and CDR2 is SNEGSKA in the germline V gene (reference sequence). Trimming removed 0 bases from V and 4 bases from J; junction bases left unmatched: 10. The CDR3 runs to 16 residues. The CDR3 here is CSARDLQGALITEAFF. The CDR3, as DNA: TGCAGTGCTAGAGATCTTCAGGGGGCCCTAATCACTGAAGCTTTCTTT.

V is TRBV20-1 and J is TRBJ2-2; D may be TRBD1 or TRBD2 (5 bases each). This CDR3 region has 15 residues. CDR1 and CDR2 from the germline V gene are DFQATT and SNEGSKA (reference sequence). The V gene lost 7 bases and the J gene lost 4 bases, with 19 bases spanning the gap. CDR3 coding DNA: TGCAGTGATAGGCCCACGGGGCGGCGCACCGGGGAGCTGTTTTTT. Translating it yields CSDRPTGRRTGELFF.

This clonotype came up many times. The V and J genes are TRBV5-1 and TRBJ2-3; 10 bases line up with TRBD2. Germline assignment: CDR1 SGHRS and CDR2 YFSETQ. Trimming at V came to 4 bases and at J to 0 bases, leaving 5 bases not matched to a gene. This CDR3 is 16 amino acids long. For the CDR3, the DNA is TGCGCCAGCAGCCTAGGAGCGGGGGGGAGCACAGATACGCAGTATTTT. Translating it yields CASSLGAGGSTDTQYF. The whole variable domain, remainder taken from reference TRBV5-1 and TRBJ2-3, is KAGVTQTPRYLIKTRGQQVTLSCSPISGHRSVSWYQQTPGQGLQFLFEYFSETQRNKGNFPGRFSGRQFSNSRSEMNVSTLELGDSALYLCASSLGAGGSTDTQYFGPGTRLTVL.

This clonotype came up many times. The V gene is TRBV5-6, the J gene TRBJ1-1, with 7 bases matching TRBD1. J was trimmed by 1 base and V by 3 bases; bases with no gene match: 0. The CDR3 is 13 residues long. The germline V gene has CDR1 SGHDT and CDR2 YYEEEE. The CDR3 loop is CASSWDRNTEAFF. CDR3 DNA sequence: TGTGCCAGCAGCTGGGACAGGAACACTGAAGCTTTCTTT.

In regard to this clonotype: This likely came from a read error, as a far larger clone is one base away. The V call is TRBV6-4, the J call TRBJ2-2; 11 nucleotides agree with TRBD1. V lost 8 bases to trimming and J lost 0 bases; unmatched junction nucleotides: 11. CDR1 MRHNA and CDR2 SNTAGT come from the germline V gene. The CDR3 loop spans 18 amino acids. The CDR3 nucleotides read TGTGCCAGCTCTGAGTGGACAGGGGGCCCTACGAACACCGGGGAGCTGTTTTTT. Encoded protein: CASSEWTGGPTNTGELFF.

In the case of this clonotype: A single base separates this from a much larger clone, so it may be a read error. This CDR3 reads CASSLEPPPTETQYF. In nucleotides, the CDR3 is TGTGCCAGCAGCTTAGAACCCCCCCCGACGGAGACCCAGTACTTC. The rearrangement uses TRBV11-2 and TRBJ2-5; D unresolved. The CDR3 spans 15 residues. Between the trimmed V and J ends, which lost 0 bases and 5 bases, there was a span of 13 bases. Germline assignment: CDR1 SGHAT and CDR2 FQNNGV. Full variable domain (missing parts from reference TRBV11-2 and TRBJ2-5): EAGVAQSPRYKIIEKRQSVAFWCNPISGHATLYWYQQILGQGPKLLIQFQNNGVVDDSQLPKDRFSAERLKGVDSTLKIQPAKLEDSAVYLCASSLEPPPTETQYFGPGTRLLVL.

By sample fraction, this clonotype is medium-sized (0.01 to 0.1%). The chain couples TRBV20-1 to TRBJ2-3; the match to TRBD2 covers 11 bases. Germline values: CDR1 DFQATT, CDR2 SNEGSKA (reference sequence). CDR3 length: 16 residues. After removal of 0 bases from V and 3 bases from J, the junction contained 5 bases not matched to a gene. Here the CDR3 DNA reads TGCAGTGCTAGAGATTTGGGACTAGCGGTGACAGATACGCAGTATTTT. It specifies CSARDLGLAVTDTQYF.

On this clonotype itself: At one end, the junction sequence differs from germline, possibly due to a read error. The chain has TRBV20-1 and TRBJ2-3, with D unclear. CDR3 length: 14 residues. Germline V gives CDR1 DFQATT, CDR2 SNEGSKA (reference sequence). The CDR3 bases are TGCAGTGCTAGGACGTCAATGAACACAGATACGCAGAATTTT. It encodes CSARTSMNTDTQNF.

In its sample, this clonotype was seen many times. This chain joins TRBV4-1 and TRBJ1-5; tentative D call: TRBD1 (6 bases). Germline V gene lookup returns CDR1 MGHRA and CDR2 YSYEKL. This CDR3 has 16 amino acids. Trimming left V 4 bases short and J 5 bases short, with 18 bases between. In nucleotides, the CDR3 is TGCGCCAGCAGCCGCCCCACAGGGCGCGGGGATCAGCCCCAGCATTTT. Amino acid sequence: CASSRPTGRGDQPQHF.

Ten or more counts support this clonotype. J is TRBJ2-5 and V is TRBV3-1; TRBD2 is a possible D gene (6 bases). This CDR3 is built from 15 residues. Trimming removed 3 bases at V and 5 bases at J, with 16 bases between. CDR1 LGHDT and CDR2 YNNKEL come from the germline V gene (reference sequence). The CDR3 DNA sequence: TGTGCCAGCAGCCAGGGGACGGCGGGGTATGAGACCCAGTACTTC. Its translation is CASSQGTAGYETQYF.

This clonotype occurred many times. V is TRBV10-3 and J is TRBJ1-1; D not resolved. V shed 5 bases and J shed 0 bases, with 13 bases lying between them. This CDR3 is built from 15 residues. CDR1 is ENHRY and CDR2 is SYGVKD in the germline V gene. CDR3: CAISPKTLLNTEAFF. The CDR3 DNA follows: TGTGCCATCAGTCCCAAGACCCTACTGAACACTGAAGCTTTCTTT.

In the case of this clonotype: The junction differs from germline at one of its ends, possibly a read error. V and J are TRBV24-1 and TRBJ2-3, with a weak D call TRBD1 (6 bases). This CDR3 has 15 amino acids. Germline loops: CDR1 KGHDR, CDR2 SFDVKD. The CDR3 spells CATSDLSDSKDTQYF. In DNA form, the CDR3 reads TGTGCCACCAGTGATTTGTCGGACAGCAAAGATACGCAGTATTTC.

About this clonotype itself: A read error likely explains this, since a far larger clone differs by one base. The V call is TRBV6-9, the J call TRBJ1-1; D not certain. The germline V gene encodes CDR1 MNHGY and CDR2 SVAAGI. There are 13 residues in the CDR3. V lost 7 bases and J lost 5, with 14 bases in between. The CDR3: CASNYFGRTEAFF. In DNA form, the CDR3 reads TGTGCCAGCAATTACTTTGGACGGACTGAAGCTTTCTTT.

The chain has TRBV5-1 and TRBJ2-1, with TRBD2 identical over 9 bases. V lost 1 base and J lost 6; bases outside the gene matches: 8. Germline V CDR1 and CDR2: SGHRS, YFSETQ. The CDR3 consists of 16 residues. The CDR3 protein is CASSLLASGAGNEQFF. CDR3 nucleotides: TGCGCCAGCAGCTTGTTGGCTAGCGGGGCTGGCAATGAGCAGTTCTTC.

This clonotype was counted ten times or more. The chain has TRBV11-2 and TRBJ1-2; 9 bases agree with TRBD1. The V segment lost 5 bases and the J segment 5 bases; nucleotides outside the gene matches: 15. Looked up from germline, CDR1 is SGHAT and CDR2 is FQNNGV. This CDR3 region has 17 residues. CDR3 in amino acids: CASSPGQGTSRPYGYTF. In DNA form, the CDR3 reads TGTGCCAGCAGCCCTGGACAGGGGACTTCAAGACCTTATGGCTACACCTTC.

Note on this clonotype: It may be a read error: a sequence one base away is much more abundant. CDR3 residues: CASSFVRGGGGTQYF. DNA for the CDR3: TGTGCCAGCAGCTTCGTCCGTGGGGGCGGCGGGACCCAGTACTTC. The rearrangement links TRBV11-2 to TRBJ2-5; D is possibly TRBD1 (6 bases). CDR1 is SGHAT and CDR2 is FQNNGV in the germline V gene. The CDR3 is 15 amino acids. Between the trimmed V and J ends, which lost 3 bases and 7 bases, there was a span of 18 bases. Full variable domain (outside the CDR3, taken from reference TRBV11-2 and TRBJ2-5): EAGVAQSPRYKIIEKRQSVAFWCNPISGHATLYWYQQILGQGPKLLIQFQNNGVVDDSQLPKDRFSAERLKGVDSTLKIQPAKLEDSAVYLCASSFVRGGGGTQYFGPGTRLLVL.

In regard to this clonotype: This likely stems from a read error, as it lies one base from a far larger clone. The chain employs TRBV6-2 or TRBV6-3 and TRBJ1-1; 8 bases fit TRBD1. Germline assignment: CDR1 MNHEY and CDR2 SVGEGT. Unmatched junction bases numbered 2, after V lost 6 bases and J lost 2 bases. The CDR3 covers 13 residues. The DNA of the CDR3 is TGTGCCAGCAGGTCAGGGGGCAACACTGAAGCTTTCTTT. This gives the protein CASRSGGNTEAFF.

This clonotype was counted ten times or more. The V and J genes are TRBV6-9 and TRBJ2-1; 8 bases are a match to TRBD2. CDR3 length: 15 amino acids. V lost 1 base, J lost 8 bases, and 7 bases stayed unmatched. From germline, CDR1 is MNHGY and CDR2 SVAAGI. The CDR3 reads CASSYWRAGVYEQFF. The CDR3 coding sequence is TGTGCCAGCAGTTATTGGCGAGCGGGAGTCTATGAGCAGTTCTTC.